The T cell receptor (beta chain) described here comes from a study of cytomegalovirus exposure and HLA in healthy donors. General study results and limits: Many donors shared some public TCRs, even though most TCR sequences were rare. Earlier findings revealed that most TCR beta V segments proved productive either about 90% or about 30% of the time.

The V and J ends lost 4 bases and 8 bases, in that order; junction bases with no gene match: 10. CDR1 is SGHDT and CDR2 is YYEEEE in the germline V gene. The CDR3 is made up of 16 amino acids. PCR primers comprised 60 Vbeta and 13 Jbeta primers. Method: immunoSEQ multiplex PCR; TCRdb's copy keeps in-frame clones and lacks some. The table includes over 100,000 clones, roughly three quarters detected once. With regard to this clone: What it binds is not known.

The J gene is TRBJ2-2, the V gene TRBV5-6; 11 bases are shared with TRBD2. Sequenced: PBMCs. This TCR was sampled from a woman between 45 and 60 years old in good health and CMV-seropositive. The CDR3 nucleotides are TGTGCCAGCAGCCTGCCGTTACTAGCGGGGGTTGGGGAGCTGTTTTTT. Its protein is CASSLPLLAGVGELFF.